This T cell receptor beta chain emerged from a study of shared clonotypes between healthy human individuals. Study findings and constraints: It was the few donors that limited the genetic and exposure-history diversity represented.

As defined, naive CD8 cells were CD45RO-negative and positively selected for CCR7, with terminally differentiated effector memory CD45RA+ cells excluded. The table came from immunoSEQ multiplex PCR; TCRdb's copy has only in-frame clones and leaves some out. In the table there are about 800,000 clones, about 96% of which are singletons. On this clone itself: Its antigen is as yet unknown.

Sequenced material: naive CD8+ T cells sorted from blood. The origin of this receptor is a man aged 25 to 40 in good health.

In nucleotides, the CDR3 is TGTGCCAGCAGCCGAGGGACAGGGGTCAATCAGCCCCAGCATTTT. This gives the protein CASSRGTGVNQPQHF. The chain joins TRBV5-6 to TRBJ1-5; 10 bases fit TRBD1. The CDR3 is 15 residues long. The junction had 4 bases not matched to a gene; V was cut back by 4 bases and J by 3 bases. The V gene's germline CDR1 is SGHDT and CDR2 YYEEEE.